The TCR beta chain described here comes from a study of OX40 agonist ivuxolimab in advanced cancers. General study points: Partial responders receiving 0.1-3.0 mg/kg showed among the lowest clonal expansion. On average, CD8+ T cells had more expanded clones than CD4+. Normalized T-cell clonal expansion was also low in some nonresponders.

In regard to this clone: Its antigen is unidentified.

Using immunoSEQ multiplex PCR, the repertoire was profiled, and TCRdb retains in-frame clones only, with some absent. The sample carries tens of thousands of clones, 85% to 90% recorded once. The ends were cut back, 7 bases at V and 3 bases at J, with 15 bases in the middle. The germline V gene has CDR1 SEHNR and CDR2 FQNEAQ (reference sequence). There are 14 residues in the CDR3. The V gene is TRBV7-9, the J gene TRBJ2-5; D remains unclear. This receptor was identified in an adult with an advanced solid tumor such as melanoma, head and neck, liver or kidney cancer. The starting material was CD4+ or CD8+ T cells sorted from blood, obtained in a trial of the OX40 agonist ivuxolimab. CDR3 in amino acids: CASNQPGPKETQYF. The CDR3 bases are TGTGCCAGCAACCAACCTGGCCCGAAAGAGACCCAGTACTTC.